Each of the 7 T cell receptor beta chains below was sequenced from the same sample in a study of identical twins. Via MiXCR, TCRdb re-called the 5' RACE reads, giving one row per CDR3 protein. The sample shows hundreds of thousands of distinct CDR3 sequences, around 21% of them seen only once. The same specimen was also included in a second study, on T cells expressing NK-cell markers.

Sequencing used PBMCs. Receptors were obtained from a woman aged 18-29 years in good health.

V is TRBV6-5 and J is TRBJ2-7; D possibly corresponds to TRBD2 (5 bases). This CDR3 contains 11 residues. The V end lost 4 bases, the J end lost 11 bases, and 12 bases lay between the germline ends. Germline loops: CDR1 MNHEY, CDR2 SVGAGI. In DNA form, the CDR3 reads TGTGCCAGCAGTTCTCGGCTAGCAAAGTACTTC. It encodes CASSSRLAKYF.

The CDR3 is CASSLVQRVGELFF. CDR3 nucleotides: TGTGCCAGCAGCTTAGTCCAGCGAGTCGGGGAGCTGTTTTTT. The J gene is TRBJ2-2, the V gene TRBV7-2; D unresolved. Between the trimmed V and J ends, which lost 1 base and 7 bases, there was a span of 10 bases. Germline assignment: CDR1 SGHTA and CDR2 FQGNSA. There are 14 residues in the CDR3.

Written as DNA, the CDR3 is TGCAGCATCCGGGGTAAAGAGACCCAGTACTTC. Amino acid sequence: CSIRGKETQYF. The chain employs TRBV20-1 and TRBJ2-5, with D possibly matching TRBD2 (5 bases). This CDR3 contains 11 residues. CDR1 DFQATT and CDR2 SNEGSKA come from the germline V gene (reference sequence).

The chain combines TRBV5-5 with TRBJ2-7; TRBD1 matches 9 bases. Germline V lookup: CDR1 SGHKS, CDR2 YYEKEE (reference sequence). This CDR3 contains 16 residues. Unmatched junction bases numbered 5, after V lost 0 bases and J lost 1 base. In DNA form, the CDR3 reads TGTGCCAGCAGCTTGGCCTTCGGACAGGGGTCCTACGAGCAGTACTTC. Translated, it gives CASSLAFGQGSYEQYF.

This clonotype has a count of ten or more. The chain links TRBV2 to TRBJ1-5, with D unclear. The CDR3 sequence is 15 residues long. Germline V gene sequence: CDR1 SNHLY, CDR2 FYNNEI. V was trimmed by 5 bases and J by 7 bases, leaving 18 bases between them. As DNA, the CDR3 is TGTGCCAGCAGTTACCTCCAATCCCAGATCCAGCCCCAGCATTTT. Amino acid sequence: CASSYLQSQIQPQHF.

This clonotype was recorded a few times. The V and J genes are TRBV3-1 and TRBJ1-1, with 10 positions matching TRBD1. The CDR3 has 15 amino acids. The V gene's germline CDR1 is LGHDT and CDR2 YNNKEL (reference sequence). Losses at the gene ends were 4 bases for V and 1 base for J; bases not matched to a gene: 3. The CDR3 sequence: CASSLGQGRNTEAFF. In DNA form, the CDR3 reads TGTGCCAGCAGCCTGGGACAGGGGCGGAACACTGAAGCTTTCTTT.

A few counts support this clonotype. Written as DNA, the CDR3 is TGTGCCAGCAGTCGGTATTTGGAGCAGTACTTC. It encodes CASSRYLEQYF. This rearrangement joins TRBV12-3 or TRBV12-4 to TRBJ2-7; no clear D. The CDR3 has 11 residues. Trimming took 5 bases from V and 7 from J, leaving 9 bases between them.